Listed below are T cell receptor beta chains from one sample, sequenced in a study of cytotoxic CD8 clonotypes in ibrutinib-treated CLL. The protocol was immunoSEQ multiplex PCR, while the TCRdb copy is restricted to in-frame clones and leaves out a portion. The sample records around 250,000 clones, 60% to 75% being singletons. Sequencing used PBMCs, obtained after 24 months of ibrutinib treatment. The receptors derive from a human donor with chronic lymphocytic leukemia. CDR3s include the opening cysteine and the closing phenylalanine or tryptophan. The D gene is left open where the match is weak. Not every row has a clone size; where given, it reads once, few, many or a size class.

TGTGCCAGCACCCTTAACAGGTTCTCCTACGAGCAGTACTTC	CASTLNRFSYEQYF	TRBV6-5	TRBJ2-7	NA	NA
TGTGCCAGCTCAGTTCAGGGAAACACTGAAGCTTTCTTT	CASSVQGNTEAFF	TRBV18	TRBJ1-1	NA	NA
TGTGCCAGCAGAACAGACCGCAAGAGCTCTGGGGCCAACGTCCTGACTTTC	CASRTDRKSSGANVLTF	TRBV9	TRBJ2-6	NA	NA
TGTGCCAGCAGTTTATTTTCGCCGGGGACAGCTAACTATGGCTACACCTTC	CASSLFSPGTANYGYTF	TRBV27	TRBJ1-2	NA	TRBD1
TGTGCCAGCGAGGGAGAAAGGAGGGGCCGCGGCTACACCTTC	CASEGERRGRGYTF	TRBV2	TRBJ1-2	few	NA
TGTGCCTGGAGTGCTTGGGCCAACCAAGAGACCCAGTACTTC	CAWSAWANQETQYF	TRBV30	TRBJ2-5	few	NA
TGTGCCAGCAGCCAAAATTCGGGACAGGGGGCTTTACAGTTCTTC	CASSQNSGQGALQFF	TRBV4-2	TRBJ2-1	NA	TRBD1
TGTGCCATCAGCGAGAAAAGATTGACGCAGTATTTT	CAISEKRLTQYF	TRBV10-3	TRBJ2-3	NA	NA
TGTGCCAGCAGCTTACAGGATGCAAGTGAAGCTTTCTTT	CASSLQDASEAFF	TRBV7-9	TRBJ1-1	NA	NA
TGTGCCAGCAGCGTAGGGGACAGGGGAACTGAAGCTTTCTTT	CASSVGDRGTEAFF	TRBV9	TRBJ1-1	NA	TRBD1
TGTGCCAGCAACCTAGGGGGCCGACCCGGGGCCCAGTACTTC	CASNLGGRPGAQYF	TRBV7-2	TRBJ2-5	NA	TRBD1
TGTGCCAGCAGTTTAATAGGACAGCCGGGCCCTATGGGGCAGTACTTC	CASSLIGQPGPMGQYF	TRBV27	TRBJ2-7	NA	NA
TGCGCCAGCAGCCAAGCCCCGGCCTCGGACGAGCAGTACTTC	CASSQAPASDEQYF	TRBV4-3	TRBJ2-7	NA	NA
TGTGCCAGCAGTGAAAGACTAGCGGGGTCCGGGGAGCTGTTTTTT	CASSERLAGSGELFF	TRBV2	TRBJ2-2	once	TRBD2
TGTGCCAGCCGGCTGGGTAGCGGGAGGACCCTTAGTATGTACTTC	CASRLGSGRTLSMYF	TRBV28	TRBJ2-7	few	TRBD2
TGTGCCAGCAAAGGAGTAAGCGAACGCAGCTACTTC	CASKGVSERSYF	TRBV28	TRBJ2-7	NA	NA
TGCGCCACCTCACAGGGGCCAAATCAGCCCCAGCATTTT	CATSQGPNQPQHF	TRBV5-1	TRBJ1-5	NA	TRBD1
TGTGCCAGTAGTATCAGCGGGAGGGAGGGTGAGCAGTACTTC	CASSISGREGEQYF	TRBV19	TRBJ2-7	NA	TRBD2
TGCGCCAGCAGCTCCAGGGTCAACGAGCAGTACTTC	CASSSRVNEQYF	TRBV5-1	TRBJ2-7	NA	NA
TGTGCCAGCAGTTACTCCGGGACAGGGGGCTACGAGCAGTACTTC	CASSYSGTGGYEQYF	TRBV6-5	TRBJ2-7	NA	TRBD1
TGTGCCAGCAGGGGCAACGGGAGGACTGAAGCTTTCTTT	CASRGNGRTEAFF	TRBV28	TRBJ1-1	NA	NA
TGTGCCACAAATCAGGGCCCTGGCCAGCCCCAGCATTTT	CATNQGPGQPQHF	TRBV19	TRBJ1-5	NA	NA
TGTGCCAGTAGTACCCGCGGACGGGACGGCGGCTACACCTTC	CASSTRGRDGGYTF	TRBV19	TRBJ1-2	NA	NA
TGTGCCAGCAGTGGCGGGAGCCTCAACGAGCAGTACTTC	CASSGGSLNEQYF	TRBV28	TRBJ2-7	few	TRBD2
TGTGCCAGTAGAATGATCGTGGGGGCAAAAAATCAGCCCCAGCATTTT	CASRMIVGAKNQPQHF	TRBV19	TRBJ1-5	NA	NA
TGCGCCAGCGGAGGACTAGCGGGCGACAATGAGCAGTTCTTC	CASGGLAGDNEQFF	TRBV5-1	TRBJ2-1	NA	TRBD2
TGCAGTGGCCGTGGGGGCGCATCCCCCCACTTC	CSGRGGASPHF	TRBV20-1	TRBJ2-5	NA	NA
TGTGCCAGCACGGGGGGGTTACAGGGATTGAATTTT	CASTGGLQGLNF	TRBV2	TRBJ2-3	NA	TRBD2
TGCAGCGTTGGCTCCCTACAGGGCCCCTACGAGCAGTACTTC	CSVGSLQGPYEQYF	TRBV29-1	TRBJ2-7	NA	NA
TGTGCCGGTTCCCGACAGGACGAAGGCTACGAGCAGTACTTC	CAGSRQDEGYEQYF	TRBV6-1	TRBJ2-7	few	NA
TGTGCCAGCAGCCTAGGGACAGCGCAAGAGACCCAGTACTTC	CASSLGTAQETQYF	TRBV7-2	TRBJ2-5	NA	TRBD1
TGTGCCAGTTTCTCTGGACAGGGGGGCTACGAGCAGTACTTC	CASFSGQGGYEQYF	TRBV2	TRBJ2-7	NA	TRBD1
TGTGCTACTGGGACTAGCGGGAGGGCCGTAGATACGCAGTATTTT	CATGTSGRAVDTQYF	TRBV27	TRBJ2-3	once	TRBD2
TGTGCCAGCAGCTATGCAGGGCGGGAACAAGAGACCCAGTACTTC	CASSYAGREQETQYF	TRBV9	TRBJ2-5	NA	NA
TGTGCCTGGAGCCAGGGACTAGCGGGAGTCTCGGGGGACGAGCAGTACTTC	CAWSQGLAGVSGDEQYF	TRBV30	TRBJ2-7	once	TRBD2
TGTGCCAGCAGCGTAGATCATGGAAATCAGCCCCAGCATTTT	CASSVDHGNQPQHF	TRBV9	TRBJ1-5	NA	NA
TGTGCCAGCAGTTCCGAGACTAGCGTATACAATGAGCAGTTCTTC	CASSSETSVYNEQFF	TRBV27	TRBJ2-1	NA	TRBD2
TGTGCCAGCAATCGGGACCCCTCTGAAGCCCATGGCTACACCTTC	CASNRDPSEAHGYTF	TRBV7-2	TRBJ1-2	NA	NA
TGTGCCTGGAGTCCGCACACTGAAGCTTTCTTT	CAWSPHTEAFF	TRBV30	TRBJ1-1	NA	NA
TGTGCCAGCAGTGACCCCAGGGGGGGGGCTACTTTTAGCAATCAGCCCCAGCATTTT	CASSDPRGGATFSNQPQHF	TRBV6-1	TRBJ1-5	NA	TRBD1
TGTGCCAGCAGCTTGGATGGCAACACAGATACGCAGTATTTT	CASSLDGNTDTQYF	TRBV5-4	TRBJ2-3	NA	NA
TGTGCCAGCAGCTTACGTGCCAATGAGCAGTTCTTC	CASSLRANEQFF	TRBV11-3	TRBJ2-1	NA	NA
TGTGCCAGCAGCCGGGACGGAATGTACTACGAGCAGTACTTC	CASSRDGMYYEQYF	TRBV5-8	TRBJ2-7	NA	NA
TGTGCCAGCAGCGCCCCCGGGACAGGAGTATACAATGAGCAGTTCTTC	CASSAPGTGVYNEQFF	TRBV9	TRBJ2-1	once	TRBD1
TGCAGCGCAAATTCCGGGGCCCTGGGGGGGACCCAGTACTTC	CSANSGALGGTQYF	TRBV29-1	TRBJ2-5	NA	NA
TGCAGCGTTGTGGGCAGGGCGAACACTGAAGCTTTCTTT	CSVVGRANTEAFF	TRBV29-1	TRBJ1-1	NA	NA
TGTGCCAGCAGTGGGGTCCCGGGCTACAATCAGCCCCAGCATTTT	CASSGVPGYNQPQHF	TRBV6-1	TRBJ1-5	NA	NA
TGTGCCAGCTCACCTCCCGGGGACAATTCCGTCCTGACTTTC	CASSPPGDNSVLTF	TRBV18	TRBJ2-6	few	NA
TGTGCCAGCACCGGGACGGCGAACACTGAAGCTTTCTTT	CASTGTANTEAFF	TRBV18	TRBJ1-1	NA	NA
TGCGCCAGCAGCCGAGGGACTAGCGGGACCTACAATGAGCAGTTCTTC	CASSRGTSGTYNEQFF	TRBV4-3	TRBJ2-1	few	TRBD2
TGTGCCAGCAGCCCTAGCGGGGGGTCTCAGTACTTC	CASSPSGGSQYF	TRBV6-5	TRBJ2-7	NA	TRBD2
TGTGCCAGCAGTGAAAGCAGGGCATACCAAGAGACCCAGTACTTC	CASSESRAYQETQYF	TRBV2	TRBJ2-5	NA	NA
TGTGCCAGCAGCTTAGTGGGGGGGTTGGCTGGAAACACCATATATTTT	CASSLVGGLAGNTIYF	TRBV7-2	TRBJ1-3	NA	NA